This T cell receptor beta chain was identified in a study of metastatic and nonmetastatic thyroid tumors. Across the study: Repertoire comparisons spanned blood and tumor or nodule tissue from malignant and benign thyroid patients.

Original data processing: Differences in CDR3 between clinicopathological groups were drawn on to build a classifier intended to discriminate distant-metastatic papillary thyroid cancer patients. TCRdb reprocessed the PCR reads via MiXCR. The V and J calls shown here were made by TCRdb, not taken from the authors' results. The table has 25,000 or so clones, 20% to 30% seen once. This clone is labeled as medium-sized (0.01 to 0.1%). Trimming pared 0 bases from V and 9 bases from J, leaving 15 bases between. The CDR3 runs 14 residues. Germline CDR1 reads SGHAT; CDR2 reads FQDESV (reference sequence). Thyroid surgery was preceded by no treatment in any patient.

The clonotype originates from a female donor with papillary thyroid cancer or a benign thyroid nodule (not recorded which). Some clones in this sample may be carry-over from other donors' samples. Source material: blood. This chain uses TRBV11-1 with TRBJ2-7; D call uncertain. The CDR3 region is CASSLAGGSARQYV. In DNA, the CDR3 is TGTGCCAGCAGCTTAGCCGGCGGTTCGGCAAGGCAGTACGTC.